Given below is one T cell receptor (beta chain) in context. This sample is part of a study of blood T cell repertoires in COVID-19. Turning to the study itself: Sources were T cells, B-cell-depleted T cells, or PBMCs; the material itself was cDNA or gDNA.

Per germline, CDR1 MDHEN and CDR2 SYDVKM. The CDR3 loop spans 13 amino acids. V lost 8 bases and J 9 bases, leaving 14 bases between the germline ends. Study processing details: Amplified reference gene primers provided the basis for estimating nucleated cell counts. Here immunoSEQ multiplex PCR was the method, and the copy in TCRdb shows in-frame clones only, minus some. V, J and clone size were drawn from that table, and D and trimming were deduced from the DNA. The top ten hold about 2.9% of the sample, which has some 240,000 clones, about 90% seen once. Sequences were obtained from PBMCs or T cells enriched from blood (not recorded which). The V gene is TRBV28, the J gene TRBJ1-6, with no clear D. This receptor was taken from a woman in her thirties or forties who had been exposed to COVID-19. The CDR3 region has the DNA TGTGCCAGCCGTCGGTTGGGAGCTTCACCCCTCCACTTT. Amino acid sequence: CASRRLGASPLHF. Based on the CDR3 plus reference TRBV28 and TRBJ1-6, the full variable domain is DVKVTQSSRYLVKRTGEKVFLECVQDMDHENMFWYRQDPGLGLRLIYFSYDVKMKEKGDIPEGYSVSREKKERFSLILESASTNQTSMYLCASRRLGASPLHFGNGTRLTVT.